This T cell receptor (beta chain) comes out of a study of shared clonotypes between healthy human individuals. This clone was detected only once. Its antigen is still unknown. From germline, CDR1 is WSHSY and CDR2 SAAADI. Trimming left V 10 bases short and J 2 bases short, with 17 bases between. CDR3 length: 15 amino acids. Broader study findings: Naive subsets tended to show greater estimated richness than memory subsets.

Sequencing was performed with immunoSEQ multiplex PCR; in TCRdb, only in-frame clones are kept and a portion is missing. In the table there are some 1.5 million clones, 95% to 99% of which are singletons. The receptor was derived from a man aged 25-45 years in good health. The rearrangement links TRBV10-2 to TRBJ2-2; no reliable D call. Sequencing was performed on naive CD4+ T cells sorted from blood. The subset is: CD45RA+ positively selected. The CDR3 DNA follows: TGCGCCATCTCTCAGCAATTGGGAAACACCGGGGAGCTGTTTTTT. This gives the protein CAISQQLGNTGELFF.